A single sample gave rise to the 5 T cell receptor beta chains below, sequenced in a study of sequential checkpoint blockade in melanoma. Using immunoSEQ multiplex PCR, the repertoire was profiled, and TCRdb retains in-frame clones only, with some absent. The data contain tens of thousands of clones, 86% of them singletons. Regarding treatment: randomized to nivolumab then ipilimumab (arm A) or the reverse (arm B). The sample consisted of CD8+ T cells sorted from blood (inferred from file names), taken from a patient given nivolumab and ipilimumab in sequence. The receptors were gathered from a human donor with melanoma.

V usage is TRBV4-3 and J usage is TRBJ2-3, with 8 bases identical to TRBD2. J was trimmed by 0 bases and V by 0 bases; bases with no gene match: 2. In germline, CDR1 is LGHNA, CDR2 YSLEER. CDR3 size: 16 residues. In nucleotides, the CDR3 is TGCGCCAGCAGCCAAGACGGCGGGGGGAGCACAGATACGCAGTATTTT. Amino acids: CASSQDGGGSTDTQYF.

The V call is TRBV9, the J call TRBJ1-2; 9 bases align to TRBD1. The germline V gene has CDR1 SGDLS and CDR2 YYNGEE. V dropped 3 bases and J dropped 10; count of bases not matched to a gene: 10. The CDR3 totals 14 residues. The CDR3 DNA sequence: TGTGCCAGCAGCGCGTCGGACAGGGGACGAGACTACACCTTC. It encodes CASSASDRGRDYTF.

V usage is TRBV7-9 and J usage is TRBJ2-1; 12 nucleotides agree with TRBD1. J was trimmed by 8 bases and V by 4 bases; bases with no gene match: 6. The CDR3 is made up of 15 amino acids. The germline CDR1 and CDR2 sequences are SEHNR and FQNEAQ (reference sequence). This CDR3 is CASSYTGQGADEQFF. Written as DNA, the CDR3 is TGTGCCAGCAGCTACACGGGACAGGGGGCTGATGAGCAGTTCTTC.

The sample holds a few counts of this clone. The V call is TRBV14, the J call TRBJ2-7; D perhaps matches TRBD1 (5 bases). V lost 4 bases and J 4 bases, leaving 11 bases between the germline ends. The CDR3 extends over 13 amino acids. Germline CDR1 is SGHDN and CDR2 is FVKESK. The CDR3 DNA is TGTGCCAGCAGCCCCAGGGTAGGGTACGAGCAGTACTTC. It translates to CASSPRVGYEQYF.

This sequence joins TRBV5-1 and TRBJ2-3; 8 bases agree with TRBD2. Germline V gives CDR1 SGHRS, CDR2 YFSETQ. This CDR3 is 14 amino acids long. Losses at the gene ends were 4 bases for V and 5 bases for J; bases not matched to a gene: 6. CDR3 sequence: CASSQAGEVDTQYF. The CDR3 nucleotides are TGCGCCAGCAGCCAAGCGGGAGAGGTAGATACGCAGTATTTT.